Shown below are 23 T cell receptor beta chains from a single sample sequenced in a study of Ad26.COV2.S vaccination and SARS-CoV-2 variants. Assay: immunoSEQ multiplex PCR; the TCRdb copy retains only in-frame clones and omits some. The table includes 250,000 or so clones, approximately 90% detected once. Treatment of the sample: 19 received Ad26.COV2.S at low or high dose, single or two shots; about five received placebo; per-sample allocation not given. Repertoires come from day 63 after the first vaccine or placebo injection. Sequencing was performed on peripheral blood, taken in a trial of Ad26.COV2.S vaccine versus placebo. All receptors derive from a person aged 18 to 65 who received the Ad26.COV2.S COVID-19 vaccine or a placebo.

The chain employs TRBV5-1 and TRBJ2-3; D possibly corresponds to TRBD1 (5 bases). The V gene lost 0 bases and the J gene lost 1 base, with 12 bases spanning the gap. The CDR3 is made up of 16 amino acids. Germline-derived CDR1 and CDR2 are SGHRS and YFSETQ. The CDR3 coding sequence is TGCGCCAGCAGCTTGGGTAGGGGCTTGGGCACAGATACGCAGTATTTT. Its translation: CASSLGRGLGTDTQYF.

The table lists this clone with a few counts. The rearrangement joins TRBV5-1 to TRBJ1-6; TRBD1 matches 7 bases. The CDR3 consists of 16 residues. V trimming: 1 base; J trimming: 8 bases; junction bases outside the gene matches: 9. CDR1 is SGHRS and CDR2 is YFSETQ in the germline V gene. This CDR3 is CASSLTTGTVYSPLHF. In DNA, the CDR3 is TGCGCCAGCAGCTTGACTACCGGGACAGTGTATTCACCCCTCCACTTT.

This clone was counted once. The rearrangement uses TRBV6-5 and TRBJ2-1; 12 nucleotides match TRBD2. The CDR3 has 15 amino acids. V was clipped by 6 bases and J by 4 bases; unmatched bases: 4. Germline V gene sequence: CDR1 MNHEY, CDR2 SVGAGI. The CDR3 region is CASRVTSGRYNEQFF. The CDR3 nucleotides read TGTGCCAGCAGGGTTACTAGCGGGAGGTACAATGAGCAGTTCTTC.

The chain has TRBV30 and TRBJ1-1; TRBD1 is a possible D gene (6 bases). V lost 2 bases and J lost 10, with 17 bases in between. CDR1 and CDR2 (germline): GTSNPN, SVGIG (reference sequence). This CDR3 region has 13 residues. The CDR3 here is CAWSSAGARVAFF. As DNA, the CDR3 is TGTGCCTGGAGTTCGGCAGGGGCCAGGGTAGCTTTCTTT.

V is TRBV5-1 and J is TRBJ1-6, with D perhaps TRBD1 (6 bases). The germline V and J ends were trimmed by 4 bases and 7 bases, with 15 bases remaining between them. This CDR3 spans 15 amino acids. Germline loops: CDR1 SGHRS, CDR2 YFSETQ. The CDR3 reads CASSPQGQGNSPLHF. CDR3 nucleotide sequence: TGCGCCAGCAGCCCACAGGGTCAGGGGAATTCACCCCTCCACTTT.

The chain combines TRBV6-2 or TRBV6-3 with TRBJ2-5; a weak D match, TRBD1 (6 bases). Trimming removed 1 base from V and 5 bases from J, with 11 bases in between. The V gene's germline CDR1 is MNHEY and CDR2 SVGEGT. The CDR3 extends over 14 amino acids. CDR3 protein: CASSYWGQVETQYF. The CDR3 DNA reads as TGTGCCAGCAGTTACTGGGGGCAGGTGGAGACCCAGTACTTC.

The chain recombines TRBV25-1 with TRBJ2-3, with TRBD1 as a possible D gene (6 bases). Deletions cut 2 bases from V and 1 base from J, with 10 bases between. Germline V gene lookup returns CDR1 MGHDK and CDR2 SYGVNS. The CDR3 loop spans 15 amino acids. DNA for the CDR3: TGTGCCAGCAGTGAAGGGGGCTCAGGCACAGATACGCAGTATTTT. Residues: CASSEGGSGTDTQYF.

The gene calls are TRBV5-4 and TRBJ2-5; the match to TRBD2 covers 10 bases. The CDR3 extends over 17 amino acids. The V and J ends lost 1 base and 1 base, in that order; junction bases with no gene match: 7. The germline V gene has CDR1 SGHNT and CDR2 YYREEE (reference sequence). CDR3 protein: CASSLFGTSDAQETQYF. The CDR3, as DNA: TGTGCCAGCAGCTTGTTTGGGACTAGCGACGCCCAAGAGACCCAGTACTTC.

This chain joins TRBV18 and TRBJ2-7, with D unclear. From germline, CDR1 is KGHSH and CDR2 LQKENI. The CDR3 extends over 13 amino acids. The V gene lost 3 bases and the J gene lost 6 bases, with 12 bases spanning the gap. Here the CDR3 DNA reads TGTGCCAGCTCACCGAACGCAGGTGTCGAGCAGTACGTC. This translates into CASSPNAGVEQYV.

CDR3 bases: TGTGCCAGCAGCCTGGACAGGGGAACTCAGCCCCAGCATTTT. Translated, it gives CASSLDRGTQPQHF. This chain connects TRBV7-9 to TRBJ1-5; 9 positions match TRBD1. In germline, CDR1 is SEHNR, CDR2 FQNEAQ (reference sequence). The CDR3 has 14 residues. After removal of 5 bases from V and 6 bases from J, the junction contained 5 bases not matched to a gene.

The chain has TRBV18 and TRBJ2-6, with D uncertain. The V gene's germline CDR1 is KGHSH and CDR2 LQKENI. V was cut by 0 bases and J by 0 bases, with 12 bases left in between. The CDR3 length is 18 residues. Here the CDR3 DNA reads TGTGCCAGCTCACCACCGTCGTCGTTCAACTCTGGGGCCAACGTCCTGACTTTC. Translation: CASSPPSSFNSGANVLTF.

CDR3 loop: CASGLAGLGQPTTEAFF. CDR3 coding DNA: TGTGCTAGTGGTTTGGCCGGCCTGGGACAGCCCACGACTGAAGCTTTCTTT. The chain combines TRBV12-5 with TRBJ1-1; 7 bases map to TRBD1. The V gene end was trimmed by 1 base and the J gene end by 5 bases; junction bases not matched to a gene: 13. The CDR3 totals 17 residues. CDR1 and CDR2 (germline): LGHNT, FRNRAP.

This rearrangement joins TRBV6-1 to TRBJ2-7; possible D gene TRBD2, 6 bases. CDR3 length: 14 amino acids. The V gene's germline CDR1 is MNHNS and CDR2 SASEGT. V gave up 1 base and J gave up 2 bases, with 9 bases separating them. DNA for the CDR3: TGTGCCAGCAGTGAAGTTGGAGGGCCCTACGAGCAGTACTTC. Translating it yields CASSEVGGPYEQYF.

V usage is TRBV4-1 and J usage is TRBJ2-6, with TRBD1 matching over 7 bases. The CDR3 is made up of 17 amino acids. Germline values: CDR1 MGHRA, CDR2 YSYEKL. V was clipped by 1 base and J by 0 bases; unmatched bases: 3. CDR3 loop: CASSQGQGFSGANVLTF. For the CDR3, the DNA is TGCGCCAGCAGCCAAGGACAGGGCTTCTCTGGGGCCAACGTCCTGACTTTC.

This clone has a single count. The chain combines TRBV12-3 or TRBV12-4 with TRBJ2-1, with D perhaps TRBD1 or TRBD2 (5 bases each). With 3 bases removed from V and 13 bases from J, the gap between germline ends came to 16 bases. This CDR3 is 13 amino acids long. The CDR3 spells CASSLPGTKVQFF. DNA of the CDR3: TGTGCCAGCAGTTTGCCCGGGACGAAGGTACAGTTCTTC.

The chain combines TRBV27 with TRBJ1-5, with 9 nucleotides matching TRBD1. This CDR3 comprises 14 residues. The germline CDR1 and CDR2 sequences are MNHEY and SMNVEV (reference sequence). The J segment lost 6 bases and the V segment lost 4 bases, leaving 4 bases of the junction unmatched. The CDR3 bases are TGTGCCAGCAGTTGGACAGGGGTGAGTCAGCCCCAGCATTTT. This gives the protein CASSWTGVSQPQHF.

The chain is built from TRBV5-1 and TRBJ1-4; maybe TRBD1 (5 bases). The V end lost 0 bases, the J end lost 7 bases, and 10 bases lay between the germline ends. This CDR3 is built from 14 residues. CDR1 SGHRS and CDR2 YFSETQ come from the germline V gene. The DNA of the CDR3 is TGCGCCAGCAGCTTGGGGGGCCCGGGTGAAAAACTGTTTTTT. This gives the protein CASSLGGPGEKLFF.

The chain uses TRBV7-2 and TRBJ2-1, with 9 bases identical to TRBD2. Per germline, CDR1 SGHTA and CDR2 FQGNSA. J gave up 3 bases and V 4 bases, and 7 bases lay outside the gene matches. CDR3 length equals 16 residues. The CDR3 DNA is TGTGCCAGCAGCTCCTCGACTAGCGGAGTCTACAATGAGCAGTTCTTC. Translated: CASSSSTSGVYNEQFF.

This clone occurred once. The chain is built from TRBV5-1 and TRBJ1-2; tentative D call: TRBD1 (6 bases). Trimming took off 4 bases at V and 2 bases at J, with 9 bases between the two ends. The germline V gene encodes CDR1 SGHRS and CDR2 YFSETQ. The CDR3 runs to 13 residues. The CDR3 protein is CASSRGSNYGYTF. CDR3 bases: TGCGCCAGCAGCAGGGGGAGCAACTATGGCTACACCTTC. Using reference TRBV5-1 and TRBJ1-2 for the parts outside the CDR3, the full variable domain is KAGVTQTPRYLIKTRGQQVTLSCSPISGHRSVSWYQQTPGQGLQFLFEYFSETQRNKGNFPGRFSGRQFSNSRSEMNVSTLELGDSALYLCASSRGSNYGYTFGSGTRLTVV.

DNA for the CDR3: TGTGCCAGCAGTTCGCCCAGGGGCACAGATACGCAGTATTTT. Its protein is CASSSPRGTDTQYF. This sequence joins TRBV6-5 and TRBJ2-3, with TRBD1 as a possible D gene (5 bases). The CDR3 is 14 residues long. V lost 4 bases and J 1 base, leaving 9 bases between the germline ends. The germline V gene encodes CDR1 MNHEY and CDR2 SVGAGI.

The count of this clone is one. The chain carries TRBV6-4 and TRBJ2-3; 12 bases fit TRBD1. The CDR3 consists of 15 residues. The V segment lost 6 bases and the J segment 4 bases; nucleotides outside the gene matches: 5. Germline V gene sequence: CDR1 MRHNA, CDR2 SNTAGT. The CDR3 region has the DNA TGTGCCAGCAGCGACGGGACAGGGGGCCCAGATACGCAGTATTTT. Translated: CASSDGTGGPDTQYF.

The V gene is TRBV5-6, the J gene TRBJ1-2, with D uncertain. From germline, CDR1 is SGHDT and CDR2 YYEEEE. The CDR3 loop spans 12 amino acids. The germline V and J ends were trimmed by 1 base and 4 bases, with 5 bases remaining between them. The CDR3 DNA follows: TGTGCCAGCAGCTTGACACCCTATGGCTACACCTTC. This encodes CASSLTPYGYTF.

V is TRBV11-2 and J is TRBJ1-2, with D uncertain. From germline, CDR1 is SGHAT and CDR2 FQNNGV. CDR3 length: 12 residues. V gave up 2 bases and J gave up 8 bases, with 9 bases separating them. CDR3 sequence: CASSLSGRGYTF. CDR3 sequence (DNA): TGTGCCAGCAGCTTATCAGGCCGCGGCTACACCTTC.